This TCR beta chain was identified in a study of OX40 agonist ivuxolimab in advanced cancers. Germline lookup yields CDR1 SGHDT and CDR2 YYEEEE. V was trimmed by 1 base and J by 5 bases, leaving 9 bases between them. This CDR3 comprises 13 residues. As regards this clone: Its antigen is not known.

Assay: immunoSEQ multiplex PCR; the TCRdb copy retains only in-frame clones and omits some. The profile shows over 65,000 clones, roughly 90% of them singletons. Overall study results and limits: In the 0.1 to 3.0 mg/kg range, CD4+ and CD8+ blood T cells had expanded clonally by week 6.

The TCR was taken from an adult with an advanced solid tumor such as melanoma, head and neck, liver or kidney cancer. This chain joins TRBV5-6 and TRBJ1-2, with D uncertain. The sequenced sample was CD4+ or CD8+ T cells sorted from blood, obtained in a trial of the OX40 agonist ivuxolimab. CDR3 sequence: CASSLTSKYGYTF. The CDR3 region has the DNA TGTGCCAGCAGCTTGACAAGTAAATATGGCTACACCTTC. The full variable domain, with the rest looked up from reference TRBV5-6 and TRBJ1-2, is DAGVTQSPTHLIKTRGQQVTLRCSPKSGHDTVSWYQQALGQGPQFIFQYYEEEERQRGNFPDRFSGHQFPNYSSELNVNALLLGDSALYLCASSLTSKYGYTFGSGTRLTVV.